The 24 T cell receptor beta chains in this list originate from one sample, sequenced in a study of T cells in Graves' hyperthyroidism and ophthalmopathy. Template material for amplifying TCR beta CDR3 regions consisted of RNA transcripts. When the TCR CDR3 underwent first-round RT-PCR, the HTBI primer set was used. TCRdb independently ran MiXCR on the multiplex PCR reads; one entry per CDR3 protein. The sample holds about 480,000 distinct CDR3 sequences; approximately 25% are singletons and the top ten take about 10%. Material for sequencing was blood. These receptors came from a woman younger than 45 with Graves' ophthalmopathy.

In DNA form, the CDR3 reads TGTGCCAGCAGCCAGCAGTCACTCAATCAGCCCCAGCATTTT. Residues: CASSQQSLNQPQHF. This chain joins TRBV3-1 and TRBJ1-5; D unclear. Trimming took off 3 bases at V and 3 bases at J, with 9 bases between the two ends. CDR3 length: 14 residues. Germline V CDR1 and CDR2: LGHDT, YNNKEL (reference sequence).

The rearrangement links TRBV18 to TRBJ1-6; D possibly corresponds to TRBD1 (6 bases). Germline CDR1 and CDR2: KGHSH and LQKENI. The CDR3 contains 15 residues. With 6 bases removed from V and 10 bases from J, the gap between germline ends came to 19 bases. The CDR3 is CASSKPQGFLSPLHF. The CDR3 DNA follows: TGTGCCAGCTCTAAACCACAGGGTTTTTTGTCACCCCTCCACTTT.

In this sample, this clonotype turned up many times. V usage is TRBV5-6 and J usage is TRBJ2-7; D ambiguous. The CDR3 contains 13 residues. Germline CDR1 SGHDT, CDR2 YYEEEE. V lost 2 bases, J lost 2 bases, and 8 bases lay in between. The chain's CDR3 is CASSFGRTYEQYF. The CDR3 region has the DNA TGTGCCAGCAGCTTCGGCAGGACCTACGAGCAGTACTTC.

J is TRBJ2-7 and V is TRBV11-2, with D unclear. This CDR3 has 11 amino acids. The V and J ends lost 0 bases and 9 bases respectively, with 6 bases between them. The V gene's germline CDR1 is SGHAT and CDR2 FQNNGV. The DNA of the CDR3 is TGTGCCAGCAGCTTAGACTGGAGGCAGTACTTC. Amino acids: CASSLDWRQYF. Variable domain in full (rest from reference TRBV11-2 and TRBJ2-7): EAGVAQSPRYKIIEKRQSVAFWCNPISGHATLYWYQQILGQGPKLLIQFQNNGVVDDSQLPKDRFSAERLKGVDSTLKIQPAKLEDSAVYLCASSLDWRQYFGPGTRLTVT.

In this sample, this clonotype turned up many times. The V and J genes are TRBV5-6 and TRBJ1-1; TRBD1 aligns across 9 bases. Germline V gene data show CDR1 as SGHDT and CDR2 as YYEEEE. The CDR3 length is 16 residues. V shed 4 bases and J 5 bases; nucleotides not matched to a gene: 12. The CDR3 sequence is CASSPEGTGGFTEAFF. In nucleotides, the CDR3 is TGTGCCAGCAGCCCCGAGGGTACAGGGGGCTTTACTGAAGCTTTCTTT.

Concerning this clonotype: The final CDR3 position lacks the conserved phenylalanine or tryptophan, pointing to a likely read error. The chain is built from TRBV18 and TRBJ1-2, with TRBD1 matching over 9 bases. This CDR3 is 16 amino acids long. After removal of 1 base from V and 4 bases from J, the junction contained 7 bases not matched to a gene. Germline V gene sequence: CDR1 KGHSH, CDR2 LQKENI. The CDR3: CASSPRKLDRGYGYTI. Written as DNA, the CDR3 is TGTGCCAGCTCACCACGGAAATTGGACAGGGGCTATGGCTACACCATC.

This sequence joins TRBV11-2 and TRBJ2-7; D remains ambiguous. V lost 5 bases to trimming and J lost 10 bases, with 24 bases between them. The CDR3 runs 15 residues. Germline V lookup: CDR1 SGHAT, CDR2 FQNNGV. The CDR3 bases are TGTGCCAGCAGCCCTCCTACTGTGGGGTGGGTCGATCAGTACTTC. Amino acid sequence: CASSPPTVGWVDQYF. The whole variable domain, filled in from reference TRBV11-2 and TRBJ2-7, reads EAGVAQSPRYKIIEKRQSVAFWCNPISGHATLYWYQQILGQGPKLLIQFQNNGVVDDSQLPKDRFSAERLKGVDSTLKIQPAKLEDSAVYLCASSPPTVGWVDQYFGPGTRLTVT.

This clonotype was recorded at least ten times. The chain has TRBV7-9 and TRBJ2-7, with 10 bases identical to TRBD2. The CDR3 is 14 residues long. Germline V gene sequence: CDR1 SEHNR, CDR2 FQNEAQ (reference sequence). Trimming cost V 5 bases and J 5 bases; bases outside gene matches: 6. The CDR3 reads CASSPGTSVHEQYF. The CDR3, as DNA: TGTGCCAGCAGCCCAGGGACTAGCGTTCACGAGCAGTACTTC.

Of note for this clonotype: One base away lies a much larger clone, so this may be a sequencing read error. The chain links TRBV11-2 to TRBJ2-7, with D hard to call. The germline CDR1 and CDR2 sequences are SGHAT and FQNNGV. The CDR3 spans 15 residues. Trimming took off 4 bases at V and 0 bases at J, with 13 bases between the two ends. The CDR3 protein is CASSSYSWASYEQYF. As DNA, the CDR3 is TGTGCCAGCAGCTCCTACTCGTGGGCCTCCTACGAGCAGTACTTC.

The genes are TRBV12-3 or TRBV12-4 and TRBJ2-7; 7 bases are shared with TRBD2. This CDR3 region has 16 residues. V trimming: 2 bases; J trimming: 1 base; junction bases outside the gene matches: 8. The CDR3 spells CASSLYPQRGSYEQYF. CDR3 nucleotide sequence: TGTGCCAGCAGTTTATATCCGCAGCGGGGTTCCTACGAGCAGTACTTC.

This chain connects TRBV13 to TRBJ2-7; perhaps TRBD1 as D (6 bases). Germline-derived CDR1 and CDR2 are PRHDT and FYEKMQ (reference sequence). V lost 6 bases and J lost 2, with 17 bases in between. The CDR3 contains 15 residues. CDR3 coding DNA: TGTGCCAGCAGTAGAACTAGGGACACCGCCTACGAGCAGTACTTC. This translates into CASSRTRDTAYEQYF. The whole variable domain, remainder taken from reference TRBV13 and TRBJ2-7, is AAGVIQSPRHLIKEKRETATLKCYPIPRHDTVYWYQQGPGQDPQFLISFYEKMQSDKGSIPDRFSAQQFSDYHSELNMSSLELGDSALYFCASSRTRDTAYEQYFGPGTRLTVT.

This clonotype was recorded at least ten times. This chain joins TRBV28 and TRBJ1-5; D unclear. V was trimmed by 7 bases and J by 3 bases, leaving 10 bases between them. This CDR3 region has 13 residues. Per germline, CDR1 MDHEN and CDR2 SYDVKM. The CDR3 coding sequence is TGTGCCAGCAATTTTAAGTCCAATCAGCCCCAGCATTTT. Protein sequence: CASNFKSNQPQHF.

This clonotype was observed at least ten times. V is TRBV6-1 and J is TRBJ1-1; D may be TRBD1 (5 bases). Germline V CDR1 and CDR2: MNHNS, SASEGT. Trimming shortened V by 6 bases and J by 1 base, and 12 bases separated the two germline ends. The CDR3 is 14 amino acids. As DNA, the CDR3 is TGTGCCAGCAGAGACAGACCTCCGAACACTGAAGCTTTCTTT. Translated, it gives CASRDRPPNTEAFF.

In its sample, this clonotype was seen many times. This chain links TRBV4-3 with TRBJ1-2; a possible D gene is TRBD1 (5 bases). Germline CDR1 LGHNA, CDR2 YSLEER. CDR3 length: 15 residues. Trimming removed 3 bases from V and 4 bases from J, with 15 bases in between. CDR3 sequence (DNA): TGCGCCAGCAGCCATACAGGACGGGCGGGCTATGGCTACACCTTC. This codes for CASSHTGRAGYGYTF.

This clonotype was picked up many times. CDR3 amino acids: CASTLRASETQYF. The CDR3 DNA is TGTGCCAGCACCCTGCGAGCTAGTGAGACCCAGTACTTC. The rearrangement uses TRBV28 and TRBJ2-5; D not certain. Trimming shortened V by 7 bases and J by 5 bases, and 14 bases separated the two germline ends. The CDR3 is 13 amino acids. Germline CDR1 reads MDHEN; CDR2 reads SYDVKM. Full variable domain (outside the CDR3, taken from reference TRBV28 and TRBJ2-5): DVKVTQSSRYLVKRTGEKVFLECVQDMDHENMFWYRQDPGLGLRLIYFSYDVKMKEKGDIPEGYSVSREKKERFSLILESASTNQTSMYLCASTLRASETQYFGPGTRLLVL.

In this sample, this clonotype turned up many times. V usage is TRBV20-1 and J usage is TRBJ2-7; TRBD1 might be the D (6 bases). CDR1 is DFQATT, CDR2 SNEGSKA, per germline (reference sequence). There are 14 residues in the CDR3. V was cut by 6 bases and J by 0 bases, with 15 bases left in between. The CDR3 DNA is TGCAGTGCGGCCAGACAGGCGAGCTCCTACGAGCAGTACTTC. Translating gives CSAARQASSYEQYF.

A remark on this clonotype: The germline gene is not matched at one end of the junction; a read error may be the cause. This CDR3 reads CNAEGQGYEQYF. In DNA form, the CDR3 reads TGCAATGCTGAGGGACAGGGTTACGAGCAGTACTTC. V usage is TRBV20-1 and J usage is TRBJ2-7; TRBD1 matches at 9 bases. The CDR3 sequence is 12 residues long. Germline lookup yields CDR1 DFQATT and CDR2 SNEGSKA (reference sequence).

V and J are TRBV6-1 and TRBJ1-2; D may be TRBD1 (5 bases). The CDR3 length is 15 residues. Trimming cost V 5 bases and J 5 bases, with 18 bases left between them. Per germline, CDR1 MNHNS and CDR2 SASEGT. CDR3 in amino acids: CASSPPGLREYGYTF. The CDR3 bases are TGTGCCAGCAGTCCTCCGGGTCTCAGGGAATATGGCTACACCTTC.

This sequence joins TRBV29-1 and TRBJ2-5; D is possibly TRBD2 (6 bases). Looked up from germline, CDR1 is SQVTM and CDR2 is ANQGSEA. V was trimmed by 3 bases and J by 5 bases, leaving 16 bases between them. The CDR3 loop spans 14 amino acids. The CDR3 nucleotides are TGCAGCGTTGATGGGACCAGAAGCGGGGAGACCCAGTACTTC. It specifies CSVDGTRSGETQYF.

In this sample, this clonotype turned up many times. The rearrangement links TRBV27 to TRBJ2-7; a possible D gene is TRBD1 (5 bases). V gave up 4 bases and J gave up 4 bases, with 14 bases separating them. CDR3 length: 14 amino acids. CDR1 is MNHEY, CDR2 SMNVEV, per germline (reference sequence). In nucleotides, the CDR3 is TGTGCCAGCAGTTCCGCGGACAACCTATACGAGCAGTACTTC. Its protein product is CASSSADNLYEQYF.

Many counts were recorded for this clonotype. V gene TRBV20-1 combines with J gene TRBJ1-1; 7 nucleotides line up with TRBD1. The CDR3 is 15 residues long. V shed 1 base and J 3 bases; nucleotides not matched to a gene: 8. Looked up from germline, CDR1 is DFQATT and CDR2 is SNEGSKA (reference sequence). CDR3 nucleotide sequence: TGCAGTGCTAGAGGGGGGAAGGGGGCCCACACTGAAGCTTTCTTT. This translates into CSARGGKGAHTEAFF.

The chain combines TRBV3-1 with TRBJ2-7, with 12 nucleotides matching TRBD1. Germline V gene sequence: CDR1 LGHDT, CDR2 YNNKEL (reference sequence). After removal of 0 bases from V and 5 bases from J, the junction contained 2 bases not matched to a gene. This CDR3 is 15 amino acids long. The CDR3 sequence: CASSQDGTGGDEQYF. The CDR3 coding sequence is TGTGCCAGCAGCCAAGATGGGACAGGGGGCGACGAGCAGTACTTC.

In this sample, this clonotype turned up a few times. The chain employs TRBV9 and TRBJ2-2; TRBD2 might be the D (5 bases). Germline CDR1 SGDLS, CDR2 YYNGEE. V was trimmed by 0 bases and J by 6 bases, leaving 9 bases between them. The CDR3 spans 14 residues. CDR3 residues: CASSVEAVAGELFF. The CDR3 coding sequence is TGTGCCAGCAGCGTAGAAGCGGTTGCCGGGGAGCTGTTTTTT.

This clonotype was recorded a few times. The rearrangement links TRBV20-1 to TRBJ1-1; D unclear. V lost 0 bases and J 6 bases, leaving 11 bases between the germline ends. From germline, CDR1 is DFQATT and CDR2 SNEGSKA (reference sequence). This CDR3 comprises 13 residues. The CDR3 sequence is CSARDLGWPEAFF. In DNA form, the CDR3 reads TGCAGTGCTAGAGATTTGGGGTGGCCTGAAGCTTTCTTT.